This T cell receptor (beta chain) is from a study of identical twins (dated by TCRdb to 2015 to 2016). Turning to the overall study: TCR alpha and beta repertoires from monozygotic twins, unrelated adults of various ages and cord blood were deep-sequenced to test whether fetal clonotypes persist. Replicate twin experiments were performed at different times using different library preparation protocols to rule out contamination. Results and caveats for the whole study, not just this receptor: Abundant cord blood beta clonotypes carried fewer insertions; young adult naive repertoires showed a weaker similar trend, while memory repertoires showed none. The excess sharing between twins in beta out-of-frame sequences was weaker because fewer shared sequences reduced the signal-to-noise ratio. Out-of-frame TCR alpha sequences shared between twins showed an excess of low generation-probability sequences compared with coincidental sharing between unrelated individuals. Zero-insertion analyses could be partly confounded by invariant T cells such as MAIT and iNKT, though diverse VJ usage argued against such confounding for most clonotypes. Recombination models systematically underestimated out-of-frame TCR alpha sharing in monozygotic twins but agreed with sharing between unrelated individuals. Conclusions relied on cross-sectional statistical analysis, since the same donors could not be followed over many years.

This clonotype appeared many times. No antigen is known for it. Per-base qualities were not stored, and no clone one base away is much larger. Every donor was a healthy Caucasian. The library came from 5' RACE. Sequencing used an Illumina HiSeq 2000. A universal primer binding site was added through template switching, and the final cDNA carried a unique molecular identifier so that TCR cDNA molecules could be counted accurately. First-strand cDNA for TCR alpha and beta chains was synthesized from specific primers in the conserved constant-segment region. To control for contamination, each cDNA library was double barcoded with a SMART-Mk sample barcode plus Illumina barcodes. TruSeq adapter sequences along with Illumina sample barcodes were introduced in two successive PCR steps. TCR alpha and beta cDNA libraries were sequenced on the Illumina HiSeq platform with custom primers. As for how the authors treated the data: MiGEC was used to process raw reads and extract unique molecular identifiers, and MiXCR was used to find CDR3 positions. Recombination models were inferred per individual with the repgenHMM and IGoR tools using an EM algorithm. Shared clonotype analysis was performed with the tcR package in R, normalizing sharing by the product of cloneset sizes. To study raw recombination without the effects of thymic and clonal selection, out-of-frame nonproductive sequences were analyzed. Starting from the raw public reads, TCRdb applied fastp trimming at Q25, assembled clones with MiXCR and retained in-frame beta chains. For every CDR3 protein sequence, its rows merge into one entry that carries the most common genes and DNA. In this record, the V and J calls reflect TCRdb's handling and not the investigators' own analysis. The sample records roughly 1,500,000 distinct CDR3 sequences, 25% to 35% of which are singletons. Of the sample, about 0.25% falls within the top ten clones.

The sample comprised cord blood. The receptor comes from a newborn girl in good health.

In nucleotides, the sequence is TGCAGCGTTGCCGTCGGCAGCATGAACACTGAAGCTTTCTTT. Translation gives CSVAVGSMNTEAFF. The rearranged chain carries TRBV29-1 and TRBJ1-1, with no D gene named confidently. From a lookup of the germline V gene, CDR1 and CDR2 are SQVTM and ANQGSEA. Measured from the cysteine to the phenylalanine, the CDR3 is 14 residues long. Of the read, only the CDR3 DNA is kept; its 42 bases are in frame from base 1. The trim is 4 bases for V and 0 bases for J, with a gap of 12 bases between the germline ends. Where the CDR3 stops, the reference TRBV29-1 and TRBJ1-1 genes take over; the full variable domain is SAVISQKPSRDICQRGTSLTIQCQVDSQVTMMFWYRQQPGQSLTLIATANQGSEATYESGFVIDKFPISRPNLTFSTLTVSNMSPEDSSIYLCSVAVGSMNTEAFFGQGTRLTVV.